The 21 T cell receptor beta chains given below trace back to one sample, sequenced in a study of cytomegalovirus exposure and HLA in healthy donors (dated by TCRdb to the late 2010s). The library relied on the immunoSEQ multiplex PCR assay. For the multiplex PCR, a mixture combining 60 forward primers for TCR Vbeta segments and 13 reverse primers for TCR Jbeta segments was used. TCRdb limited this immuneACCESS table to in-frame rearrangements with V and J called. A share of clones is missing; checked studies link under half to unresolved V genes, and the rest is unexplained. Counted in this sample were almost 70,000 clones; approximately 70% of them appeared once. Around 15% of the sample comes from the top ten. The sample taken for sequencing was PBMCs. These receptor sequences come from a male donor in good health and CMV-seropositive.

The rearrangement links TRBV30 to TRBJ2-2, with unresolved D. Germline V CDR1 and CDR2: GTSNPN, SVGIG (reference sequence). V was cut by 4 bases and J by 10 bases, with 10 bases left in between. This CDR3 spans 11 amino acids. The CDR3 here is CAWTNYAELFF. CDR3 sequence (DNA): TGTGCCTGGACCAACTACGCGGAGCTGTTTTTT.

This sequence joins TRBV19 and TRBJ2-1; 7 bases line up with TRBD2. The CDR3 contains 17 residues. The germline CDR1 and CDR2 sequences are LNHDA and SQIVND (reference sequence). The trim removed 0 bases at V and 0 bases at J, leaving 5 bases unmatched. The CDR3 coding sequence is TGTGCCAGTAGTATAGATCACGGGAGGAGCTCCTACAATGAGCAGTTCTTC. This sequence encodes CASSIDHGRSSYNEQFF.

The genes are TRBV6-1 and TRBJ2-3; D might be TRBD1 (5 bases). The V end lost 4 bases, the J end lost 5 bases, and 10 bases lay between the germline ends. Per germline, CDR1 MNHNS and CDR2 SASEGT. This CDR3 comprises 13 residues. CDR3 amino acids: CASSVRVGDTQYF. The CDR3 DNA reads as TGTGCCAGCAGTGTCAGGGTGGGAGATACGCAGTATTTT.

A single count supports this clone. J is TRBJ2-1 and V is TRBV11-1; 7 nucleotides match TRBD2. In germline, CDR1 is SGHAT, CDR2 FQDESV (reference sequence). The CDR3 has 16 residues. The V segment lost 0 bases and the J segment 8 bases; nucleotides outside the gene matches: 10. The CDR3 region has the DNA TGTGCCAGCAGCTTAGCCGGGACTAACTCTGGGGATGAGCAGTTCTTC. Its translation: CASSLAGTNSGDEQFF.

J is TRBJ2-5 and V is TRBV5-1; the match to TRBD2 covers 8 bases. Germline trimming cut 4 bases from V and 5 bases from J; bases unmatched to any gene: 16. Germline CDR1 and CDR2: SGHRS and YFSETQ. The CDR3 runs 17 residues. The CDR3 coding sequence is TGCGCCAGCAGCCCCGCCACCGTAGCGGGGAGGGGGGAGACCCAGTACTTC. Translated: CASSPATVAGRGETQYF.

V gene TRBV4-1 combines with J gene TRBJ2-4, with unresolved D. Between the trimmed V and J ends, which lost 0 bases and 6 bases, there was a span of 6 bases. Germline V gene lookup returns CDR1 MGHRA and CDR2 YSYEKL. CDR3 length: 13 amino acids. CDR3 loop: CASSQDLSNIQYF. CDR3 in DNA: TGCGCCAGCAGCCAAGATCTATCAAACATTCAGTACTTC.

The chain is built from TRBV9 and TRBJ2-2; D not certain. From germline, CDR1 is SGDLS and CDR2 YYNGEE. V shed 7 bases and J shed 2 bases, with 6 bases lying between them. CDR3 length: 12 residues. The CDR3 DNA sequence: TGTGCCAGCGGGCTCAACACCGGGGAGCTGTTTTTT. It encodes CASGLNTGELFF.

This clone was detected only a few times. The V and J genes are TRBV6-5 and TRBJ2-5; D unclear. The CDR3 is 16 residues long. In germline, CDR1 is MNHEY, CDR2 SVGAGI. Trimming removed 4 bases at V and 2 bases at J, with 17 bases between. CDR3 residues: CASSSLITTLQETQYF. The CDR3, as DNA: TGTGCCAGCAGTTCCCTCATAACGACTCTGCAAGAGACCCAGTACTTC.

The chain couples TRBV7-2 to TRBJ2-1, with TRBD1 matching 10 bases. Germline V gene data show CDR1 as SGHTA and CDR2 as FQGNSA. Trimming took 9 bases from V and 7 from J; bases not matched to a gene: 9. The CDR3 is made up of 14 amino acids. CDR3 DNA sequence: TGTGCCAGTACCCGGGACAGGGGTGGGAATGAGCAGTTCTTC. Amino acid sequence: CASTRDRGGNEQFF.

This clone was detected only a few times. The chain uses TRBV9 and TRBJ1-1; D is unresolved. Germline values: CDR1 SGDLS, CDR2 YYNGEE. The ends were cut back, 4 bases at V and 1 base at J, with 14 bases in the middle. This CDR3 is 15 amino acids long. CDR3 protein: CASSPRVTPNTEAFF. The CDR3 DNA reads TGTGCCAGCAGCCCCCGGGTTACCCCGAACACTGAAGCTTTCTTT.

As concerns this clone: A read error may account for a junction end that differs from germline. V gene TRBV12-5 combines with J gene TRBJ2-7; 8 bases align to TRBD1. Germline-derived CDR1 and CDR2 are LGHNT and FRNRAP. The CDR3 length is 15 residues. CDR3 loop: CASGLGTGPSTERYF. CDR3 sequence (DNA): TGTGCTAGTGGTTTGGGGACAGGGCCCTCCACCGAGCGGTACTTC.

The chain combines TRBV19 with TRBJ1-2; D may be TRBD1 (6 bases). The germline CDR1 and CDR2 sequences are LNHDA and SQIVND (reference sequence). Trimming stripped 3 bases from V and 4 bases from J, with 12 bases between. This CDR3 contains 14 residues. CDR3 nucleotides: TGTGCCAGTAGTATGCAGGGGTATGGCTATGGCTACACCTTC. It encodes CASSMQGYGYGYTF.

This clone has just one count. This sequence joins TRBV19 and TRBJ2-1, with 9 nucleotides matching TRBD1. Looked up from germline, CDR1 is LNHDA and CDR2 is SQIVND (reference sequence). V lost 6 bases and J lost 8; bases outside the gene matches: 11. CDR3 length equals 15 residues. CDR3 in amino acids: CASSPRGQGTDEQFF. The CDR3, as DNA: TGTGCCAGTAGCCCCCGGGGACAGGGTACCGATGAGCAGTTCTTC.

Concerning this clone itself: Lacking the conserved final phenylalanine or tryptophan, this CDR3 likely reflects a read error. The chain is built from TRBV6-5 and TRBJ1-2, with a weak D call TRBD1 (6 bases). The CDR3 has 14 amino acids. Germline loops: CDR1 MNHEY, CDR2 SVGAGI. V was trimmed by 5 bases and J by 3 bases, leaving 13 bases between them. CDR3 protein: CASSRTGYDYGYTL. CDR3 nucleotides: TGTGCCAGCAGTCGAACAGGGTACGACTATGGCTACACCCTC.

The chain has TRBV10-3 and TRBJ2-3; 9 positions match TRBD2. The CDR3 runs to 15 residues. CDR1 ENHRY and CDR2 SYGVKD come from the germline V gene. The ends lost 5 bases at V and 2 bases at J; junction bases unmatched: 5. The CDR3 bases are TGTGCCATCAGTCAAGCGGGGGGCCACACAGATACGCAGTATTTT. It specifies CAISQAGGHTDTQYF.

The V gene is TRBV11-3, the J gene TRBJ1-2; 10 bases map to TRBD1. With 6 bases clipped from V and 6 bases from J, the junction kept 4 bases outside the gene matches. Looked up from germline, CDR1 is SGHNT and CDR2 is YENEEA. The CDR3 is 13 residues long. The CDR3 nucleotides are TGTGCCAGCAGTCGGACAGGGGGGGATGGCTACACCTTC. Its translation is CASSRTGGDGYTF.

This clone showed up just a few times. The chain links TRBV5-1 to TRBJ2-7, with TRBD1 as a possible D gene (6 bases). This CDR3 spans 14 amino acids. Germline V gene data show CDR1 as SGHRS and CDR2 as YFSETQ. V lost 2 bases to trimming and J lost 0 bases, with 9 bases between them. The CDR3 DNA is TGCGCCAGCAGCTTAAACAGGGACTCCTACGAGCAGTACTTC. It codes for CASSLNRDSYEQYF. The complete variable domain, with remaining parts taken from reference TRBV5-1 and TRBJ2-7, reads KAGVTQTPRYLIKTRGQQVTLSCSPISGHRSVSWYQQTPGQGLQFLFEYFSETQRNKGNFPGRFSGRQFSNSRSEMNVSTLELGDSALYLCASSLNRDSYEQYFGPGTRLTVT.

The chain is built from TRBV2 and TRBJ1-2; no definite D call. Trimming took off 1 base at V and 0 bases at J, with 9 bases between the two ends. Germline CDR1 SNHLY, CDR2 FYNNEI. The CDR3 contains 15 residues. DNA of the CDR3: TGTGCCAGCAGTGAAGAAGCTCATGCTAACTATGGCTACACCTTC. It is translated as CASSEEAHANYGYTF.

The rearrangement joins TRBV29-1 to TRBJ1-1; a weak D match, TRBD1 (5 bases). Deletions cut 4 bases from V and 5 bases from J, with 8 bases between. Looked up from germline, CDR1 is SQVTM and CDR2 is ANQGSEA. The CDR3 is made up of 11 amino acids. CDR3 in DNA: TGCAGCGTTGGATCAGGGACTGAAGCTTTCTTT. Protein: CSVGSGTEAFF.

V usage is TRBV5-4 and J usage is TRBJ2-5, with TRBD1 identical over 8 bases. The assigned J gene may be wrong: the sequence end matches TRBJ2-7 better. This CDR3 has 14 residues. CDR1 is SGHNT and CDR2 is YYREEE in the germline V gene (reference sequence). CDR3 protein: CASSLKQGDYEQYF. The CDR3 DNA follows: TGTGCCAGCAGCTTGAAACAGGGGGACTACGAGCAGTACTTC.

This clone came up once. This chain connects TRBV27 to TRBJ2-5, with 9 bases matching TRBD1. The J call may be mistaken, given a closer DNA end match to TRBJ2-7. Germline CDR1 and CDR2: MNHEY and SMNVEV (reference sequence). CDR3 size: 15 residues. The CDR3 region is CASSPSTGGSYEQYF. In nucleotides, the CDR3 is TGTGCCAGCTCCCCCTCGACAGGGGGTTCCTACGAGCAGTACTTC.